A selection of T cell receptor beta chains follows, all from one sample in a study of blood T cell repertoires in COVID-19. Measured with immunoSEQ multiplex PCR; TCRdb has only the in-frame clones, and not every one. The sample has 90,000 or so clones, roughly 80% seen once. The material sequenced was peripheral blood. The receptors derive from a man aged 80 or over with active or convalescent COVID-19. Each CDR3 is given with its conserved first and last residue. The D gene is left open where the match is weak. Only some rows state a clone size, as once, few, many or a class for expanded clones.

d_call: TRBD2
j_call: TRBJ2-1
clone_size: once
v_call: TRBV4-3
cdr3_aa: CASSQQVWGGGRRDEQFF
cdr3_nt: TGCGCCAGCAGCCAGCAGGTGTGGGGCGGGGGGCGGCGAGATGAGCAGTTCTTC

d_call: TRBD1
j_call: TRBJ2-1
clone_size: -
v_call: TRBV18
cdr3_aa: CASSPPVGQAYNEQFF
cdr3_nt: TGTGCCAGCTCACCACCCGTGGGACAGGCATACAATGAGCAGTTCTTC

d_call: -
j_call: TRBJ1-1
clone_size: -
v_call: TRBV2
cdr3_aa: CASRLGENTEAFF
cdr3_nt: TGTGCCAGCAGGCTCGGAGAAAACACTGAAGCTTTCTTT

d_call: -
j_call: TRBJ1-6
clone_size: -
v_call: TRBV3-1/TRBV3-2
cdr3_aa: CASSQAPLNLRVMGSPLHF
cdr3_nt: TGTGCCAGCAGCCAAGCCCCCCTCAACCTCAGGGTGATGGGCTCACCCCTCCACTTT

d_call: TRBD1
j_call: TRBJ1-5
clone_size: -
v_call: TRBV6-5
cdr3_aa: CATGTANYNQPQHF
cdr3_nt: TGTGCCACCGGGACAGCTAACTACAATCAGCCCCAGCATTTT

d_call: TRBD1
j_call: TRBJ1-2
clone_size: -
v_call: TRBV7-8
cdr3_aa: CASSLGGTGIYGYTF
cdr3_nt: TGTGCCAGCAGCTTAGGTGGGACAGGGATTTATGGCTACACCTTC

d_call: -
j_call: TRBJ1-1
clone_size: -
v_call: TRBV7-2
cdr3_aa: CASSLRQGWEAFF
cdr3_nt: TGTGCCAGCAGCTTACGCCAGGGATGGGAAGCTTTCTTT

d_call: TRBD2
j_call: TRBJ2-1
clone_size: -
v_call: TRBV5-4
cdr3_aa: CASSLSSRRGARAEQFF
cdr3_nt: TGTGCCAGCAGCTTGAGTAGTAGGCGGGGGGCGCGAGCTGAGCAGTTCTTC

d_call: TRBD1
j_call: TRBJ2-7
clone_size: -
v_call: TRBV7-6
cdr3_aa: CASSPRRGQGSYEQYF
cdr3_nt: TGTGCCAGCAGCCCGCGCCGAGGACAGGGCTCCTACGAGCAGTACTTC

d_call: -
j_call: TRBJ1-2
clone_size: -
v_call: TRBV19
cdr3_aa: CASSFPDRPSGYTF
cdr3_nt: TGTGCCAGTAGTTTTCCGGACAGACCTTCGGGCTACACCTTC

d_call: -
j_call: TRBJ1-5
clone_size: -
v_call: TRBV3-1/TRBV3-2
cdr3_aa: CASSQDSFNQPQHF
cdr3_nt: TGTGCCAGCAGCCAGGACAGTTTCAATCAGCCCCAGCATTTT

d_call: TRBD1
j_call: TRBJ2-6
clone_size: -
v_call: TRBV2
cdr3_aa: CASSMTGGTGANVLTF
cdr3_nt: TGTGCCAGCAGTATGACAGGGGGCACTGGGGCCAACGTCCTGACTTTC

d_call: -
j_call: TRBJ1-6
clone_size: -
v_call: TRBV7-2
cdr3_aa: CASSFAEASPLHF
cdr3_nt: TGTGCCAGCAGCTTTGCCGAGGCGTCACCCCTCCACTTT

d_call: -
j_call: TRBJ2-2
clone_size: once
v_call: TRBV7-9
cdr3_aa: CAMLGPLDPNTGELFF
cdr3_nt: TGTGCCATGCTCGGCCCTCTAGACCCGAACACCGGGGAGCTGTTTTTT

d_call: TRBD1
j_call: TRBJ1-2
clone_size: -
v_call: TRBV4-1
cdr3_aa: CASSQVRDRGRKGYTF
cdr3_nt: TGCGCCAGCAGCCAAGTCCGGGACAGGGGGCGAAAAGGCTACACCTTC

d_call: TRBD2
j_call: TRBJ2-3
clone_size: once
v_call: TRBV2
cdr3_aa: CASRPGLARDTQYF
cdr3_nt: TGTGCCAGCAGGCCGGGACTAGCGAGAGATACGCAGTATTTT

d_call: -
j_call: TRBJ2-5
clone_size: -
v_call: TRBV29-1
cdr3_aa: CSVEDGTEGPQETQYF
cdr3_nt: TGCAGCGTTGAAGATGGCACGGAGGGCCCCCAAGAGACCCAGTACTTC

d_call: TRBD2
j_call: TRBJ2-2
clone_size: -
v_call: TRBV6-5
cdr3_aa: CASRSSGGNTGELFF
cdr3_nt: TGTGCCAGCAGGTCCAGCGGGGGGAACACCGGGGAGCTGTTTTTT

d_call: -
j_call: TRBJ1-4
clone_size: few
v_call: TRBV4-2
cdr3_aa: CASSQVRQEVNEKLFF
cdr3_nt: TGTGCCAGCAGCCAAGTGCGCCAGGAAGTTAATGAAAAACTGTTTTTT

d_call: TRBD1
j_call: TRBJ2-2
clone_size: -
v_call: TRBV18
cdr3_aa: CASSPGQGDDTGELFF
cdr3_nt: TGTGCCAGCTCACCAGGACAGGGAGATGACACCGGGGAGCTGTTTTTT

d_call: TRBD2
j_call: TRBJ2-5
clone_size: -
v_call: TRBV7-7
cdr3_aa: CASSPSAGGAGLTQYF
cdr3_nt: TGTGCCAGCAGCCCCTCGGCGGGGGGGGCCGGACTGACCCAGTACTTC

d_call: -
j_call: TRBJ1-4
clone_size: -
v_call: TRBV6-2/TRBV6-3
cdr3_aa: CASSRGDRSTNEKLFF
cdr3_nt: TGTGCCAGCAGTCGCGGCGACAGATCAACTAATGAAAAACTGTTTTTT

d_call: TRBD1
j_call: TRBJ1-6
clone_size: -
v_call: TRBV4-1
cdr3_aa: CASSQATGQGDSPLHF
cdr3_nt: TGCGCCAGCAGCCAAGCGACGGGACAGGGGGATTCACCCCTCCACTTT

d_call: TRBD1
j_call: TRBJ1-1
clone_size: -
v_call: TRBV2
cdr3_aa: CASRNPGQANTEAFF
cdr3_nt: TGTGCCAGCAGGAACCCGGGACAGGCGAACACTGAAGCTTTCTTT

d_call: TRBD2
j_call: TRBJ2-7
clone_size: -
v_call: TRBV7-2
cdr3_aa: CASRPPGAGGIYEQYF
cdr3_nt: TGTGCCAGCAGGCCCCCGGGAGCGGGGGGCATATACGAGCAGTACTTC

d_call: -
j_call: TRBJ2-7
clone_size: -
v_call: TRBV21-1
cdr3_aa: CASSYDGTPYEQYF
cdr3_nt: TGTGCCAGCAGCTACGACGGGACTCCCTACGAGCAGTACTTC

d_call: -
j_call: TRBJ1-5
clone_size: -
v_call: TRBV19
cdr3_aa: CAVGLTGGGQPQHF
cdr3_nt: TGTGCCGTAGGTCTAACGGGGGGTGGTCAGCCCCAGCATTTT

d_call: TRBD2
j_call: TRBJ2-1
clone_size: -
v_call: TRBV7-2
cdr3_aa: CASSLGGGLINNEQFF
cdr3_nt: TGTGCCAGCAGCTTAGGGGGGGGACTGATCAACAATGAGCAGTTCTTC

d_call: -
j_call: TRBJ2-1
clone_size: few
v_call: TRBV5-5
cdr3_aa: CASSLGLRYNEQFF
cdr3_nt: TGTGCCAGCAGCTTGGGGCTGCGGTACAATGAGCAGTTCTTC

d_call: -
j_call: TRBJ2-2
clone_size: -
v_call: TRBV4-3
cdr3_aa: CASSQGGSDTGELFF
cdr3_nt: TGCGCCAGCAGCCAAGGGGGTAGCGACACCGGGGAGCTGTTTTTT

d_call: TRBD1
j_call: TRBJ1-2
clone_size: -
v_call: TRBV4-3
cdr3_aa: CASSQGTGGIYGYTF
cdr3_nt: TGCGCCAGCAGCCAAGGGACAGGGGGCATCTATGGCTACACCTTC

d_call: TRBD2
j_call: TRBJ2-1
clone_size: -
v_call: TRBV5-1
cdr3_aa: CASRHETGGLNEQFF
cdr3_nt: TGCGCCAGCAGGCATGAGACGGGGGGGCTTAATGAGCAGTTCTTC

d_call: TRBD1
j_call: TRBJ1-6
clone_size: -
v_call: TRBV18
cdr3_aa: CASSPFGRGPKVSYNSPLHF
cdr3_nt: TGTGCCAGCTCACCATTCGGGAGGGGGCCCAAGGTCTCCTATAATTCACCCCTCCACTTT

d_call: -
j_call: TRBJ2-3
clone_size: -
v_call: TRBV2
cdr3_aa: CASSSRGTDTQYF
cdr3_nt: TGTGCCAGCAGTTCCCGGGGTACAGATACGCAGTATTTT

d_call: -
j_call: TRBJ1-2
clone_size: -
v_call: TRBV3-1/TRBV3-2
cdr3_aa: CASSQDKNSKDGYTF
cdr3_nt: TGTGCCAGCAGCCAAGATAAGAACAGCAAGGATGGCTACACCTTC

d_call: TRBD1
j_call: TRBJ1-6
clone_size: -
v_call: TRBV6-5
cdr3_aa: CASSYRDRVAGSPLHF
cdr3_nt: TGTGCCAGCAGTTACCGGGACAGGGTTGCAGGTTCACCCCTCCACTTT

d_call: TRBD1
j_call: TRBJ1-5
clone_size: few
v_call: TRBV6-1
cdr3_aa: CASSEAADRGPGQPQHF
cdr3_nt: TGTGCCAGCAGTGAAGCGGCGGACAGGGGGCCGGGGCAGCCCCAGCATTTT

d_call: TRBD2
j_call: TRBJ2-7
clone_size: -
v_call: TRBV7-2
cdr3_aa: CASSLAGTSGGHEQYF
cdr3_nt: TGTGCCAGCAGCTTAGCCGGGACTAGCGGGGGTCACGAGCAGTACTTC

d_call: TRBD2
j_call: TRBJ2-7
clone_size: once
v_call: TRBV6-2/TRBV6-3
cdr3_aa: CASSRSGGRSYEQYF
cdr3_nt: TGTGCCAGCAGCCGCAGCGGGGGGCGTTCCTACGAGCAGTACTTC

d_call: TRBD2
j_call: TRBJ2-5
clone_size: -
v_call: TRBV19
cdr3_aa: CASSIVPSGGQETQYF
cdr3_nt: TGTGCCAGTAGTATAGTCCCTAGCGGGGGGCAAGAGACCCAGTACTTC

d_call: -
j_call: TRBJ1-2
clone_size: -
v_call: TRBV3-1/TRBV3-2
cdr3_aa: CASSQDSGGTPYGYTF
cdr3_nt: TGTGCCAGCAGCCAAGATTCGGGGGGGACTCCCTATGGCTACACCTTC

d_call: -
j_call: TRBJ2-7
clone_size: -
v_call: TRBV3-1/TRBV3-2
cdr3_aa: CASSQAPGLKYEQYF
cdr3_nt: TGTGCCAGCAGCCAAGCCCCCGGACTAAAATACGAGCAGTACTTC

d_call: TRBD1
j_call: TRBJ1-1
clone_size: -
v_call: TRBV7-8
cdr3_aa: CASSLEQGAGKAFF
cdr3_nt: TGTGCCAGCAGCTTAGAACAGGGGGCGGGAAAAGCTTTCTTT

d_call: -
j_call: TRBJ2-7
clone_size: -
v_call: TRBV9
cdr3_aa: CASSVASYPTYEQYF
cdr3_nt: TGTGCCAGCAGCGTAGCCAGTTACCCGACCTACGAGCAGTACTTC

d_call: -
j_call: TRBJ2-2
clone_size: -
v_call: TRBV7-2
cdr3_aa: CASSTTSPGELFF
cdr3_nt: TGTGCCAGCAGCACCACTAGCCCCGGGGAGCTGTTTTTT

d_call: -
j_call: TRBJ2-7
clone_size: -
v_call: TRBV3-1/TRBV3-2
cdr3_aa: CASSLRRDVSSYEQYF
cdr3_nt: TGTGCCAGCAGCCTACGGAGGGACGTTAGCTCCTACGAGCAGTACTTC